A selection of T cell receptor beta chains follows, all from one sample in a study of T cell repertoires in cytomegalovirus infection. Using its own MiXCR run on the reads, TCRdb lists one record per CDR3 protein. The sample holds around 740,000 distinct CDR3 sequences, 35% seen once. Sequencing input: PBMCs. The receptor set was obtained from a human donor in good health (CMV status not recorded). Some clones in this sample may be carry-over from other donors' samples. The CDR3 runs from the conserved cysteine through the conserved F or W. Fields, in order: D gene, clone size, J gene, V gene, CDR3 DNA, CDR3 protein. A D gene is named only where the DNA matches it firmly. Clone size is stated in some rows and not others, as once, few, many or a class when expanded.

TRBD1 | . | TRBJ2-7 | TRBV19 | TGTGCCAGTAGTACAGCGACAGGGCAAACCTACGAGCAGTACTTC | CASSTATGQTYEQYF
. | . | TRBJ2-1 | TRBV6-2/TRBV6-3 | TGTGCCAGCAGTTTATGGGAAAATGAGCAGTTCTTC | CASSLWENEQFF
. | . | TRBJ1-2 | TRBV4-2 | TGTGCCAGCAGCCAAGTGAGAGGAGGCGGGTATGGCTACACCTTC | CASSQVRGGGYGYTF
. | many | TRBJ1-5 | TRBV12-3/TRBV12-4 | TGTGCCAGCAGTTTAGGGCAGGGAGCTAATCAGCCCCAGCATTTT | CASSLGQGANQPQHF
TRBD2 | many | TRBJ2-5 | TRBV7-2 | TGTGCCAGCAGCTCTCCCCGACTAGCGGGAAGAGAGACCCAGTACTTC | CASSSPRLAGRETQYF
TRBD1 | few | TRBJ1-5 | TRBV7-6 | TGTGCCAGCAGCCTCCAGGGGGGTGGCAGCAATCAGCCCCAGCATTTT | CASSLQGGGSNQPQHF
TRBD1 | . | TRBJ1-1 | TRBV12-3/TRBV12-4 | TGTGCCAGCAGTTTAGGTGCCCTTCGGGACAGGGGGGGGAACACTGAAGCTTTCTTT | CASSLGALRDRGGNTEAFF
. | . | TRBJ1-2 | TRBV2 | TGTGCCAGCAGCAAGGACAAGGGCTATGGCTACACCTTC | CASSKDKGYGYTF
. | few | TRBJ2-1 | TRBV6-1 | TGTGCCAGCAGACCCGGAGCGGTAAATTACAATGAGCAGTTCTTC | CASRPGAVNYNEQFF
. | . | TRBJ2-5 | TRBV14 | TGTGCCAGCAGCCAAGTGGGATTCCAAGAGACCCAGTACTTC | CASSQVGFQETQYF
. | . | TRBJ2-7 | TRBV19 | TGTGCCAGTAGTATTAGGGCTCGGGCTGTCTCTCCCTACGAGCAGTACTTC | CASSIRARAVSPYEQYF
TRBD1 | . | TRBJ1-6 | TRBV19 | TGTGCCAGAAGTCGCGACAGGGTTTCACCCCTCCACTTT | CARSRDRVSPLHF
. | few | TRBJ2-3 | TRBV20-1 | TGCAGTGCTAGAGATCCGGGGGTTAGCACAGATACGCAGTATTTT | CSARDPGVSTDTQYF
. | once | TRBJ1-2 | TRBV19 | TGTGCCAGTAGCTCGACCCCGGAATCCTTAAACTATGGCTACACCTTC | CASSSTPESLNYGYTF
. | many | TRBJ1-4 | TRBV7-2 | TGTGCCAGCAGCTCGGACCTCTCGAAGGAACTGTTTTTT | CASSSDLSKELFF
TRBD1 | few | TRBJ1-1 | TRBV6-5 | TGTGCCTTCGGGACAGGGGGCCCAGTTACTGAAGCTTTCTTT | CAFGTGGPVTEAFF
. | . | TRBJ2-1 | TRBV19 | TGTGCCAGTAACATGGACTACGTCCACAATGAGCAGTTCTTC | CASNMDYVHNEQFF
TRBD1 | . | TRBJ1-6 | TRBV7-6 | TGTGCCAGCAGCTTGGTACAGGGGGACTCACCCCTCCACTTT | CASSLVQGDSPLHF
. | . | TRBJ1-3 | TRBV14 | TGTGCCAGCAGGAAACGCACGGGAAACACCATATATTTT | CASRKRTGNTIYF
. | . | TRBJ1-1 | TRBV5-5 | TGTGCCAGCAGCCTAAGGACAGACAACACTGAAGCTTTCTTT | CASSLRTDNTEAFF